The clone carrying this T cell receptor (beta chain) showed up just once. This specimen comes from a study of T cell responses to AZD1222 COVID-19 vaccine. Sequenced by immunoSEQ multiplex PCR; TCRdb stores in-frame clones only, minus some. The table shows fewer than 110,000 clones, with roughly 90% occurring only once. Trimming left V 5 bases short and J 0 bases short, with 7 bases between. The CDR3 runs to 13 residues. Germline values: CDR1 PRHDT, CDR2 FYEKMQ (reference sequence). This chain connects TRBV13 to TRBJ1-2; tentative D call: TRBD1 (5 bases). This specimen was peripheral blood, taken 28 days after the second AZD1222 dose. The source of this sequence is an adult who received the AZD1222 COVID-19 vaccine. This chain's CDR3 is CASSPRANYGYTF. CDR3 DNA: TGTGCCAGCAGCCCCAGGGCTAACTATGGCTACACCTTC.